The rows below give T cell receptor beta chains drawn from one sample of a study of T-cell memory formation after mild COVID-19. TCRdb ran MiXCR on the 5' RACE reads and lists one entry per CDR3 protein. The repertoire holds 110,000 or so distinct CDR3 sequences, roughly 20% seen once, with approximately 41% in the top ten. What was sequenced was PBMCs or a T cell subset sorted from them (not recorded which). All receptors derive from a man aged 18 to 29 who had mild COVID-19 (a few samples of this study predate the infection). Cell type and time point are not known. Each CDR3 is given without its conserved first and last residue. The order of the fields is J gene, V gene, CDR3 length, CDR3 protein.

j_call: TRBJ1-1
v_call: TRBV15
cdr3_length: 16
cdr3_aa: ATSRVRASEHMNTEAF

j_call: TRBJ2-7
v_call: TRBV28
cdr3_length: 11
cdr3_aa: ASRSTGFYEQY

j_call: TRBJ2-2
v_call: TRBV23-1
cdr3_length: 13
cdr3_aa: ASRETVANTGELF

j_call: TRBJ2-6
v_call: TRBV27
cdr3_length: 12
cdr3_aa: ASSPSSGANVLT

j_call: TRBJ2-3
v_call: TRBV7-9
cdr3_length: 12
cdr3_aa: ASSLEGTGRTQY

j_call: TRBJ1-5
v_call: TRBV15
cdr3_length: 14
cdr3_aa: ATSREGRPPGQPQH

j_call: TRBJ1-5
v_call: TRBV12-3/TRBV12-4
cdr3_length: 14
cdr3_aa: ASTIGQVGGYQPQH

j_call: TRBJ1-6
v_call: TRBV4-3
cdr3_length: 14
cdr3_aa: ASSQDLWTGNSPLH

j_call: TRBJ1-1
v_call: TRBV6-5
cdr3_length: 14
cdr3_aa: ASSYLETGQGTEAF

j_call: TRBJ2-1
v_call: TRBV2
cdr3_length: 13
cdr3_aa: ASQAGLSSYNEQF

j_call: TRBJ2-2
v_call: TRBV7-9
cdr3_length: 17
cdr3_aa: ASSLGGLGRNPGTGELF

j_call: TRBJ2-5
v_call: TRBV15
cdr3_length: 10
cdr3_aa: TTSSIGETQY

j_call: TRBJ1-1
v_call: TRBV5-1
cdr3_length: 17
cdr3_aa: ASSLSFFGDPIPNTEAF

j_call: TRBJ2-3
v_call: TRBV29-1
cdr3_length: 11
cdr3_aa: SVVGGNTDTQY

j_call: TRBJ2-1
v_call: TRBV18
cdr3_length: 14
cdr3_aa: ASSLNQGAKYNEQF

j_call: TRBJ1-1
v_call: TRBV6-5
cdr3_length: 11
cdr3_aa: ASSDVFETEAF

j_call: TRBJ1-6
v_call: TRBV11-2
cdr3_length: 12
cdr3_aa: ASSPTGYQAPLH

j_call: TRBJ2-1
v_call: TRBV29-1
cdr3_length: 13
cdr3_aa: SALGTSGGVYEQF

j_call: TRBJ2-3
v_call: TRBV5-4
cdr3_length: 13
cdr3_aa: ASYPTTGSTDTQY

j_call: TRBJ2-7
v_call: TRBV25-1
cdr3_length: 10
cdr3_aa: ASTSSSYEQY

j_call: TRBJ1-1
v_call: TRBV12-3/TRBV12-4
cdr3_length: 12
cdr3_aa: ASSLVGGDTEAF

j_call: TRBJ2-1
v_call: TRBV6-5
cdr3_length: 15
cdr3_aa: ASSYSIGGSLRNEQF

j_call: TRBJ2-5
v_call: TRBV4-1
cdr3_length: 16
cdr3_aa: ASSQEGRGAYFQETQY

j_call: TRBJ2-5
v_call: TRBV29-1
cdr3_length: 11
cdr3_aa: SVEGTVQETQY

j_call: TRBJ2-1
v_call: TRBV5-1
cdr3_length: 12
cdr3_aa: ASSLEGNLNEQF

j_call: TRBJ1-5
v_call: TRBV6-2/TRBV6-3
cdr3_length: 15
cdr3_aa: ASSQGREILSNQPQH

j_call: TRBJ2-1
v_call: TRBV7-2
cdr3_length: 13
cdr3_aa: ASSRSGEPYNEQF

j_call: TRBJ2-1
v_call: TRBV7-6
cdr3_length: 12
cdr3_aa: ASSSLLSGNEQF

j_call: TRBJ1-5
v_call: TRBV12-3/TRBV12-4
cdr3_length: 14
cdr3_aa: ASSLSGPYSNQPQH

j_call: TRBJ2-7
v_call: TRBV2
cdr3_length: 11
cdr3_aa: ASLQGPNYEQY

j_call: TRBJ1-1
v_call: TRBV4-3
cdr3_length: 15
cdr3_aa: ASSQSAFGGPNTEAF

j_call: TRBJ1-1
v_call: TRBV7-2
cdr3_length: 12
cdr3_aa: ASSAFGSQAEAF

j_call: TRBJ2-5
v_call: TRBV7-6
cdr3_length: 12
cdr3_aa: ASSLAERRETQY

j_call: TRBJ2-7
v_call: TRBV3-1
cdr3_length: 12
cdr3_aa: ASSHQGYPYEQY

j_call: TRBJ2-1
v_call: TRBV7-7
cdr3_length: 11
cdr3_aa: ASSLDSGTEQF

j_call: TRBJ1-1
v_call: TRBV19
cdr3_length: 11
cdr3_aa: ASGLTGNTEAF

j_call: TRBJ2-5
v_call: TRBV6-2/TRBV6-3
cdr3_length: 12
cdr3_aa: ASTARWVGETQY

j_call: TRBJ2-3
v_call: TRBV29-1
cdr3_length: 12
cdr3_aa: SVENRGQADTQY

j_call: TRBJ2-7
v_call: TRBV12-3/TRBV12-4
cdr3_length: 12
cdr3_aa: ASSLSASTYEQY

j_call: TRBJ2-1
v_call: TRBV9
cdr3_length: 14
cdr3_aa: ASSVAGLALDNEQF

j_call: TRBJ2-1
v_call: TRBV4-1
cdr3_length: 15
cdr3_aa: ASSQDFVQGAENEQF

j_call: TRBJ2-5
v_call: TRBV6-6
cdr3_length: 14
cdr3_aa: ASSYLSRAYQETQY

j_call: TRBJ2-5
v_call: TRBV28
cdr3_length: 14
cdr3_aa: ASATPSGGRRGTQY

j_call: TRBJ2-1
v_call: TRBV7-6
cdr3_length: 14
cdr3_aa: ASSLRRTGAYNEQF

j_call: TRBJ2-1
v_call: TRBV5-1
cdr3_length: 8
cdr3_aa: ASSSGGKF

j_call: TRBJ1-1
v_call: TRBV4-1
cdr3_length: 12
cdr3_aa: ASSQDGDRGSAF